Listed below are T cell receptor beta chains from one sample, sequenced in a study of blood T cell repertoires in COVID-19. The assay was immunoSEQ multiplex PCR, and TCRdb's table has in-frame clones only and misses some. The sample lists about 150,000 clones; over 70% were seen once. Sequenced: peripheral blood. These receptor sequences come from a man in his fifties with active or convalescent COVID-19. Both conserved end residues are part of each CDR3. A D gene is named only where the DNA matches it firmly. Clone size is not always given. Where it is, it says once, few, many or a class for expanded clones.

clone size: NA
J gene: TRBJ2-7
V gene: TRBV4-2
D gene: TRBD2
CDR3 DNA: TGTGCCAGCAGCCAACCCAGACTAGCGGGAGCGGGGGAGCAGTACTTC
CDR3 protein: CASSQPRLAGAGEQYF

clone size: NA
J gene: TRBJ2-1
V gene: TRBV5-1
D gene: TRBD2
CDR3 DNA: TGCGCCAGCAGCGGGACTAGCGGGAAGAATGAGCAGTTCTTC
CDR3 protein: CASSGTSGKNEQFF

clone size: once
J gene: TRBJ2-1
V gene: TRBV5-1
D gene: TRBD2
CDR3 DNA: TGCGCCAGCAGCTCGGTAGCGGGAGATTGGAATGAGCAGTTCTTC
CDR3 protein: CASSSVAGDWNEQFF

clone size: NA
J gene: TRBJ2-3
V gene: TRBV29-1
D gene: NA
CDR3 DNA: TGCAGCGTTGAGGAGGGGGCGTTTGATAGCACAGATACGCAGTATTTT
CDR3 protein: CSVEEGAFDSTDTQYF

clone size: few
J gene: TRBJ2-1
V gene: TRBV10-1
D gene: TRBD2
CDR3 DNA: TGCGCCAGCAGTTTGAGCGGGAGGGCGTACAATGAGCAGTTCTTC
CDR3 protein: CASSLSGRAYNEQFF

clone size: NA
J gene: TRBJ2-3
V gene: TRBV7-3
D gene: NA
CDR3 DNA: TGTGCCAGCAGCCTGGCGGGCACTACAGATACGCAGTATTTT
CDR3 protein: CASSLAGTTDTQYF

clone size: few
J gene: TRBJ2-7
V gene: TRBV7-2
D gene: TRBD2
CDR3 DNA: TGTGCCAGCAGCCCACAAAAGGGCGGGAGACCCCTCTACGAGCAGTACTTC
CDR3 protein: CASSPQKGGRPLYEQYF

clone size: NA
J gene: TRBJ2-5
V gene: TRBV4-1
D gene: TRBD2
CDR3 DNA: TGCGCCAGCAGCCAAGCCGGGACTAGCGGGACGGAGACCCAGTACTTC
CDR3 protein: CASSQAGTSGTETQYF

clone size: NA
J gene: TRBJ1-1
V gene: TRBV5-6
D gene: NA
CDR3 DNA: TGTGCCAGCAGCCGACCCCACGGGACTGAAGCTTTCTTT
CDR3 protein: CASSRPHGTEAFF

clone size: once
J gene: TRBJ2-6
V gene: TRBV27
D gene: TRBD1
CDR3 DNA: TGTGCCAGCCCCCCCAAGGGACAGGGGGGGGCTGGGGCCAACGTCCTGACTTTC
CDR3 protein: CASPPKGQGGAGANVLTF

clone size: NA
J gene: TRBJ2-1
V gene: TRBV23-1
D gene: NA
CDR3 DNA: TGCGCCAGCAGACTCCTAGGGTCTAGCGCGGACAATGAGCAGTTCTTC
CDR3 protein: CASRLLGSSADNEQFF

clone size: NA
J gene: TRBJ2-1
V gene: TRBV18
D gene: TRBD2
CDR3 DNA: TGTGCCAGCTATCTAGCGGGGGATGAGCAGTTCTTC
CDR3 protein: CASYLAGDEQFF

clone size: NA
J gene: TRBJ1-3
V gene: TRBV11-3
D gene: NA
CDR3 DNA: TGTGCCAGCAGCTTAGACGGTCGCGGAAACACCATATATTTT
CDR3 protein: CASSLDGRGNTIYF

clone size: NA
J gene: TRBJ2-7
V gene: TRBV28
D gene: TRBD2
CDR3 DNA: TGTGCCAGCAGCTCTAGCGGGCCCCCTGCCTCCTACGAGCAGTACTTC
CDR3 protein: CASSSSGPPASYEQYF

clone size: NA
J gene: TRBJ2-3
V gene: TRBV19
D gene: NA
CDR3 DNA: TGTGCCAGTAGCCCGGGGGAGGCATTCACAGATACGCAGTATTTT
CDR3 protein: CASSPGEAFTDTQYF

clone size: NA
J gene: TRBJ1-2
V gene: TRBV5-1
D gene: NA
CDR3 DNA: TGCGCCAGCAGCCCAGAAACAGGGAGCGCACGGATCTTC
CDR3 protein: CASSPETGSARIF

clone size: NA
J gene: TRBJ2-3
V gene: TRBV7-7
D gene: TRBD2
CDR3 DNA: TGTGCTAGCAGCCCGGGACTAGCGGGAATCGGGGATACGCAGTATTTT
CDR3 protein: CASSPGLAGIGDTQYF

clone size: NA
J gene: TRBJ2-1
V gene: TRBV5-8
D gene: NA
CDR3 DNA: TGTGCCAGCAGCCGGGACTCAAGCTCCTACAATGAGCAGTTCTTC
CDR3 protein: CASSRDSSSYNEQFF

clone size: NA
J gene: TRBJ2-1
V gene: TRBV19
D gene: TRBD2
CDR3 DNA: TGTGCCAGTAGTATAGATCTCGCTAGCGGGACCTACAATGAGCAGTTCTTC
CDR3 protein: CASSIDLASGTYNEQFF

clone size: NA
J gene: TRBJ2-3
V gene: TRBV11-2
D gene: NA
CDR3 DNA: TGTGCCAGCAGCTTAGAATTGGGGCTAGATACGCAGTATTTT
CDR3 protein: CASSLELGLDTQYF

clone size: once
J gene: TRBJ1-6
V gene: TRBV6-5
D gene: NA
CDR3 DNA: TGTGCCAGCAGTTCCGGCAGGGTCGGATCACCCCTCCACTTT
CDR3 protein: CASSSGRVGSPLHF

clone size: NA
J gene: TRBJ2-7
V gene: TRBV10-1
D gene: NA
CDR3 DNA: TGCGCCAGCAGTGGGAGTAGGGGCTACGAGCAGTACTTC
CDR3 protein: CASSGSRGYEQYF

clone size: NA
J gene: TRBJ2-7
V gene: TRBV19
D gene: NA
CDR3 DNA: TGTGCCAGTAGTACCGTCGGACGGACTGGTGAGCAGTACTTC
CDR3 protein: CASSTVGRTGEQYF

clone size: NA
J gene: TRBJ2-1
V gene: TRBV7-8
D gene: TRBD1
CDR3 DNA: TGTGCCAGCAGCTTAGTGGGGCCCGGACAGGGGCTAAGGGGCTACAATGAGCAGTTCTTC
CDR3 protein: CASSLVGPGQGLRGYNEQFF

clone size: NA
J gene: TRBJ2-7
V gene: TRBV7-9
D gene: NA
CDR3 DNA: TGTGCCAGCAGCTTAGCTGGTCCCGGGACTGGATACGAGCAGTACTTC
CDR3 protein: CASSLAGPGTGYEQYF

clone size: NA
J gene: TRBJ2-5
V gene: TRBV18
D gene: TRBD2
CDR3 DNA: TGTGCCAGCTCACCACCCGGGACTAGCGGGAGACAAACCACGGAGACCCAGTACTTC
CDR3 protein: CASSPPGTSGRQTTETQYF

clone size: NA
J gene: TRBJ2-1
V gene: TRBV6-5
D gene: NA
CDR3 DNA: TGTGCCAGCAACCCGATCTGGAGCTCCTACAATGAGCAGTTCTTC
CDR3 protein: CASNPIWSSYNEQFF

clone size: once
J gene: TRBJ2-1
V gene: TRBV9
D gene: TRBD2
CDR3 DNA: TGTGCCAGCAGCGTCAGCGGGAGCCTCTACAATGAGCAGTTCTTC
CDR3 protein: CASSVSGSLYNEQFF

clone size: NA
J gene: TRBJ2-1
V gene: TRBV9
D gene: NA
CDR3 DNA: TGTGCCAGCAGCTCTGCTCCAGGGAATGAGCAGTTCTTC
CDR3 protein: CASSSAPGNEQFF

clone size: NA
J gene: TRBJ2-3
V gene: TRBV7-9
D gene: TRBD1
CDR3 DNA: TGTGCCAGCAGCCTCGGACAGGGGGGCACAGATACGCAGTATTTT
CDR3 protein: CASSLGQGGTDTQYF

clone size: NA
J gene: TRBJ1-2
V gene: TRBV5-4
D gene: NA
CDR3 DNA: TGTGCCAGCAGCCCCCTCGCGGGGGGTAACTATGGCTACACCTTC
CDR3 protein: CASSPLAGGNYGYTF

clone size: NA
J gene: TRBJ2-1
V gene: TRBV10-3
D gene: TRBD1
CDR3 DNA: TGTGCCATCAGTGAGTCGAGGACAGGGGAGTACAATGAGCAGTTCTTC
CDR3 protein: CAISESRTGEYNEQFF

clone size: few
J gene: TRBJ2-1
V gene: TRBV27
D gene: NA
CDR3 DNA: TGTGCCAGCAGCCCCCAGGGGGGAGCCTACAATGAGCAGTTCTTC
CDR3 protein: CASSPQGGAYNEQFF

clone size: NA
J gene: TRBJ2-2
V gene: TRBV6-6
D gene: TRBD1
CDR3 DNA: TGTGCCAGCGGACAGGTGAACACCGGGGAGCTGTTTTTT
CDR3 protein: CASGQVNTGELFF

clone size: NA
J gene: TRBJ2-1
V gene: TRBV24-1
D gene: TRBD2
CDR3 DNA: TGTGCCACCAGTGACCCCGCTAGCGGGGTAAACAATGAGCAGTTCTTC
CDR3 protein: CATSDPASGVNNEQFF

clone size: NA
J gene: TRBJ1-1
V gene: TRBV6-5
D gene: NA
CDR3 DNA: TGTGCCAGCAGTTACTCGCCAGGTATTGATGACACTGAAGCTTTCTTT
CDR3 protein: CASSYSPGIDDTEAFF

clone size: NA
J gene: TRBJ2-1
V gene: TRBV27
D gene: TRBD2
CDR3 DNA: TGTGCCAGCAGTCCACTAGCGTCCTACAATGAGCAGTTCTTC
CDR3 protein: CASSPLASYNEQFF

clone size: few
J gene: TRBJ1-4
V gene: TRBV27
D gene: NA
CDR3 DNA: TGTGCCAGCAGTTTAGAGGCGGCTTCTAATGAAAAACTGTTTTTT
CDR3 protein: CASSLEAASNEKLFF

clone size: once
J gene: TRBJ2-3
V gene: TRBV14
D gene: NA
CDR3 DNA: TGTGCCAGCAGCCCATTTCGAAGCAGGGCAGATACGCAGTATTTT
CDR3 protein: CASSPFRSRADTQYF